These 11 T cell receptor beta chains were all obtained from the same sample, sequenced in a study of blood T cell repertoires in COVID-19. Method: immunoSEQ multiplex PCR; TCRdb's copy keeps in-frame clones and lacks some. There are approximately 250,000 clones in the sample; just over 85% occur only once, and around 2.2% lies in the top ten. The sample taken for sequencing was peripheral blood. These receptors were collected from a man aged 30-40 years who had recovered from COVID-19.

The rearrangement joins TRBV7-6 to TRBJ2-2; 9 positions match TRBD1. The CDR3 is 14 amino acids. V gave up 5 bases and J gave up 5 bases; unmatched junction bases: 3. Germline CDR1 SGHVS, CDR2 FNYEAQ. CDR3 sequence reads: CASSPGQGTGELFF. The CDR3 DNA is TGTGCCAGCAGCCCGGGACAGGGAACCGGGGAGCTGTTTTTT.

This clone has a single count. This chain uses TRBV2 with TRBJ2-4, with 7 bases identical to TRBD2. The ends lost 6 bases at V and 1 base at J; junction bases unmatched: 9. CDR3 length equals 16 residues. Looked up from germline, CDR1 is SNHLY and CDR2 is FYNNEI. In DNA form, the CDR3 reads TGTGCCAGCAGCCCCTTTTCCGGGGGGGCCAAAAACATTCAGTACTTC. This encodes CASSPFSGGAKNIQYF.

This chain joins TRBV6-2 or TRBV6-3 and TRBJ2-7; D unresolved. V lost 3 bases and J 0 bases, leaving 6 bases between the germline ends. Germline V gene data show CDR1 as MNHEY and CDR2 as SVGEGT. This CDR3 is 13 amino acids long. CDR3 loop: CASSYGNSYEQYF. CDR3 nucleotide sequence: TGTGCCAGCAGTTATGGCAACTCCTACGAGCAGTACTTC.

Here the CDR3 reads CASSLVEGNTIYF. The CDR3 coding sequence is TGTGCCAGCAGCTTAGTGGAGGGAAACACCATATATTTT. The rearrangement uses TRBV7-8 and TRBJ1-3; no clear D gene. Germline assignment: CDR1 SGHVS and CDR2 FQNEAQ. The CDR3 is made up of 13 amino acids. The germline V and J ends were trimmed by 1 base and 4 bases, with 5 bases remaining between them.

J is TRBJ1-5 and V is TRBV9; 7 bases map to TRBD1. This CDR3 comprises 13 residues. J was trimmed by 5 bases and V by 5 bases; bases with no gene match: 4. Looked up from germline, CDR1 is SGDLS and CDR2 is YYNGEE. The CDR3 loop is CASSGTADQPQHF. Here the CDR3 DNA reads TGTGCCAGCAGTGGGACAGCCGATCAGCCCCAGCATTTT. Full variable domain (rest looked up from reference TRBV9 and TRBJ1-5): DSGVTQTPKHLITATGQRVTLRCSPRSGDLSVYWYQQSLDQGLQFLIQYYNGEERAKGNILERFSAQQFPDLHSELNLSSLELGDSALYFCASSGTADQPQHFGDGTRLSIL.

The chain recombines TRBV5-1 with TRBJ2-5; 11 bases align to TRBD1. Germline CDR1 SGHRS, CDR2 YFSETQ. J lost 1 base, V lost 2 bases, and 10 bases had no gene match. This CDR3 has 18 residues. The CDR3 nucleotides are TGCGCCAGCAGCTTTTCGCCTACCGGGACAGGGGGCCAAGAGACCCAGTACTTC. It yields the protein CASSFSPTGTGGQETQYF.

The CDR3: CASSGTENTGELFF. CDR3 nucleotide sequence: TGTGCCAGCAGCGGGACAGAGAACACCGGGGAGCTGTTTTTT. The chain uses TRBV6-4 and TRBJ2-2, with TRBD1 identical over 7 bases. V shed 6 bases and J 1 base; nucleotides not matched to a gene: 2. CDR3 length equals 14 residues. Per the germline V gene, CDR1 is MRHNA and CDR2 is SNTAGT.

The table lists this clone with a few counts. The J gene is TRBJ2-2, the V gene TRBV6-5, with 8 bases matching TRBD2. Trimming took 7 bases from V and 0 from J; bases not matched to a gene: 4. Germline V gene lookup returns CDR1 MNHEY and CDR2 SVGAGI. The CDR3 has 15 residues. In nucleotides, the CDR3 is TGTGCCAGCAAGCGGGGGCCCGCGAACACCGGGGAGCTGTTTTTT. This sequence encodes CASKRGPANTGELFF.

The chain combines TRBV29-1 with TRBJ2-5, with a possible D match to TRBD1 (5 bases). V lost 8 bases and J 4 bases, leaving 20 bases between the germline ends. The germline CDR1 and CDR2 sequences are SQVTM and ANQGSEA. This CDR3 has 14 amino acids. CDR3 coding DNA: TGCAGCCATGGGAAAGGGGTTATGGGAGAGACCCAGTACTTC. Amino acids: CSHGKGVMGETQYF.

V usage is TRBV14 and J usage is TRBJ2-5; TRBD2 is a possible D gene (6 bases). The V end lost 1 base, the J end lost 4 bases, and 10 bases lay between the germline ends. CDR3 length: 14 amino acids. Germline V gene lookup returns CDR1 SGHDN and CDR2 FVKESK. CDR3: CASSQALGGETQYF. The CDR3 bases are TGTGCCAGCAGCCAAGCCTTGGGGGGAGAGACCCAGTACTTC.

In DNA form, the CDR3 reads TGTGCCATCAGCGCGACAGGACGAAGTTCCTACGAGCAGTACTTC. Its translation: CAISATGRSSYEQYF. This chain joins TRBV10-3 and TRBJ2-7; the D gene is possibly TRBD1 (6 bases). Germline CDR1 is ENHRY and CDR2 is SYGVKD. The CDR3 spans 15 residues. V dropped 6 bases and J dropped 1 base, with 16 bases sitting between them.